This T cell receptor (beta chain) comes out of a study of CD8 T cells in ankylosing spondylitis (dated by TCRdb to about 2017). For the study in its entirety: T cell receptor beta repertoires were profiled in healthy donors and ankylosing spondylitis patients so that disease-linked TCR variants could be found. The full study cohort comprised about 23 ankylosing spondylitis patients and approximately 100 healthy donors. Peripheral blood samples were taken, and synovial fluid was additionally collected from ankylosing spondylitis patients. Study-level results and caveats: Significant enrichment of the disease-linked clones was reported in matched synovial fluid samples from ankylosing spondylitis patients. Blood from ankylosing spondylitis patients appeared to be characterized by a TCR beta motif composed of roughly eight highly homologous amino acid variants. A CD8+ phenotype was shown by the disease-linked clones, which were found at relatively low frequencies in peripheral blood. Some motif variants had previously been reported in the synovial fluid and blood of reactive arthritis patients, which suggests shared mechanisms of disease initiation.

Per the germline V gene, MNHNS is the CDR1 and SASEGT is the CDR2. At the junction V is shortened by 6 bases and J by 2 bases, with 20 bases in between. From its cysteine to its phenylalanine, the CDR3 spans 16 amino acids. Only CDR3 DNA is held: 48 bases, read in frame from base 1. Sequencer: Illumina HiSeq 2500. Quantitative 5'-RACE with molecular barcodes was the method used to prepare the TCR beta libraries. Under the source paper's analysis protocol: Disease-linked TCR variants were identified with a new computational method built on a probabilistic model of VDJ rearrangement. TCRdb reran the public reads through fastp at Q25 and MiXCR, keeping productive beta chains. For every CDR3 protein sequence, its rows merge into one entry that carries the most common genes and DNA. TCRdb's processing, not the authors', yielded these V and J calls. The sample contains 500,000 to 650,000 distinct CDR3 sequences, about 5.4% of them found a single time. The ten most abundant clones make up 3.5% of the sample.

This clonotype was counted many times. The specificity of this receptor is unknown. No base quality information exists; no much larger clone differs at one position. The chain is assembled from TRBV6-1 and TRBJ2-7, with a weak D call of TRBD2 (7 bases match). Sequenced input: blood, either unsorted or a sorted T cell fraction (not recorded which). This TCR came from a male donor with ankylosing spondylitis. The bases are TGTGCCAGCAGCGAGGGGGGGTGGACAAATCCCTACGAGCAGTACTTC. Translated, this is CASSEGGWTNPYEQYF.